This T cell receptor (beta chain) appears in the sequencing data of a study of blood T cell repertoires in COVID-19. In the study overall: The United States, Italy and Spain were the sources of the acute and convalescent COVID-19 samples.

The junction had 7 bases not matched to a gene; V was cut back by 11 bases and J by 6 bases. The CDR3 contains 14 residues. CDR1 and CDR2 (germline): KGHDR, SFDVKD. Authors' methods: Nucleated cell number was recorded as an estimate derived from reference gene primer amplification. This table comes from immunoSEQ multiplex PCR, and its TCRdb copy is limited to in-frame clones, with some not included. The V and J calls and clone size are taken from that table; D and trimming were inferred from the DNA. Of 400,000 to 500,000 clones listed, nearly 90% are singletons. The chain links TRBV24-1 to TRBJ2-2, with 11 bases matching TRBD2. The sample comprised PBMCs or T cells enriched from blood (not recorded which). This receptor was obtained from a woman between 18 and 29 years old who had been exposed to COVID-19. CDR3 sequence reads: CASRTSGGPGELFF. The CDR3 nucleotides are TGTGCCAGCAGAACTAGCGGGGGCCCCGGGGAGCTGTTTTTT.